Sequencing of this TCR beta chain was carried out in a study of human T cells and chemical hapten exposure. TCRdb analysed the RACE reads with MiXCR anew, one entry per CDR3 protein. The sample has 79,000 or so distinct CDR3 sequences; around a third are singletons. Time point described: patch test 1, 2 weeks after DPC sensitization. As to treatment: therapeutic diphenylcyclopropenone sensitization with weekly scalp DPC. This clonotype was obtained from a man aged 40-49 years with alopecia areata. Some clones in this sample may be carry-over from other donors' samples. This material consisted of whole blood, taken in connection with sensitization to the hapten diphenylcyclopropenone (DPC).

The CDR3 region has the DNA TGTGCCAGCAGCCCACAGGGAACTGAAGCTTTCTTT. As protein: CASSPQGTEAFF. The chain recombines TRBV7-9 with TRBJ1-1, with TRBD1 as a possible D gene (6 bases). CDR1 and CDR2 from the germline V gene are SEHNR and FQNEAQ (reference sequence). The CDR3 is 12 amino acids. The V end was cut by 5 bases, the J end by 5 bases, with 9 bases between. Full variable domain (outside the CDR3, taken from reference TRBV7-9 and TRBJ1-1): DTGVSQNPRHKITKRGQNVTFRCDPISEHNRLYWYRQTLGQGPEFLTYFQNEAQLEKSRLLSDRFSAERPKGSFSTLEIQRTEQGDSAMYLCASSPQGTEAFFGQGTRLTVV.